The sequence of this T cell receptor beta chain was determined in a study of neurological immune-mediated disorders. Libraries from sorted cells used about a million T cells (CD4+ or CD8+). This clonotype occurred many times. TCRdb fed the 5' RACE reads into MiXCR, producing one record per CDR3 protein. The table has around 52,000 distinct CDR3 sequences, more than 5% seen once. The clonotype comes from a woman between 18 and 29 years old with multiple sclerosis. Sequencing used CD4+ T cells from blood.

The DNA of the CDR3 is TGCGCCAGCAGTCGCCAGGGGGCCTACAATGAGCAGTTCTTC. This gives the protein CASSRQGAYNEQFF. The rearrangement uses TRBV5-1 and TRBJ2-1; 7 bases align to TRBD1. The junction had 4 bases not matched to a gene; V was cut back by 5 bases and J by 2 bases. Germline CDR1 and CDR2: SGHRS and YFSETQ. The CDR3 is made up of 14 amino acids.